These 11 T cell receptor beta chains came from one sample sequenced in a study of blood T cell repertoires in COVID-19. Repertoires were generated with immunoSEQ multiplex PCR, while TCRdb's copy carries only in-frame clones and drops some. The sample yields fewer than 400,000 clones, over 70% seen once. Sequencing used peripheral blood. Receptors were obtained from a man aged 25-45 years with active or convalescent COVID-19.

This chain joins TRBV7-2 and TRBJ2-1; D gene unclear. Trimming shortened V by 4 bases and J by 0 bases, and 13 bases separated the two germline ends. The germline V gene has CDR1 SGHTA and CDR2 FQGNSA. CDR3 size: 16 residues. The chain's CDR3 is CASSSPTLSSYNEQFF. The CDR3 DNA reads as TGTGCCAGCAGCTCCCCTACGTTAAGCTCCTACAATGAGCAGTTCTTC.

The genes are TRBV7-9 and TRBJ2-7, with D perhaps matching TRBD1 (6 bases). The germline CDR1 and CDR2 sequences are SEHNR and FQNEAQ (reference sequence). V was trimmed by 6 bases and J by 7 bases, leaving 16 bases between them. The CDR3 contains 13 residues. The CDR3 coding sequence is TGTGCCAGCAGGCCCCGGGACACCCTGGAGCAGTACTTC. It is translated as CASRPRDTLEQYF.

In DNA form, the CDR3 reads TGTGCCAGCAGCTTATACGCGAGCCCTAAGGGGGCTTTCTTT. It is translated as CASSLYASPKGAFF. The V gene is TRBV11-3, the J gene TRBJ1-1; a weak D match, TRBD1 (5 bases). The ends were cut back, 2 bases at V and 11 bases at J, with 18 bases in the middle. The germline gives CDR1 SGHNT, CDR2 YENEEA. The CDR3 length is 14 residues. The full variable domain, completed using reference TRBV11-3 and TRBJ1-1, is EAGVVQSPRYKIIEKKQPVAFWCNPISGHNTLYWYLQNLGQGPELLIRYENEEAVDDSQLPKDRFSAERLKGVDSTLKIQPAELGDSAVYLCASSLYASPKGAFFGQGTRLTVV.

The genes are TRBV5-1 and TRBJ2-1, with TRBD2 as a possible D gene (6 bases). Between the trimmed V and J ends, which lost 0 bases and 4 bases, there was a span of 11 bases. CDR3 size: 15 residues. Germline V gives CDR1 SGHRS, CDR2 YFSETQ. The CDR3 sequence: CASSLDGAGYNEQFF. The CDR3 region has the DNA TGCGCCAGCAGCTTGGACGGGGCGGGGTACAATGAGCAGTTCTTC.

The chain combines TRBV30 with TRBJ2-1, with D perhaps TRBD2 (7 bases). The CDR3 extends over 16 amino acids. The germline gives CDR1 GTSNPN, CDR2 SVGIG (reference sequence). Trimming cost V 3 bases and J 7 bases, with 22 bases left between them. CDR3 nucleotide sequence: TGTGCCTGGAGAGAGGAGGGGGGAGGGCCGGTTAATGAGCAGTTCTTC. Translated, it gives CAWREEGGGPVNEQFF.

The chain links TRBV7-3 to TRBJ2-6, with D possibly TRBD1 on 5 matching bases. The CDR3 is made up of 15 amino acids. V was shortened by 0 bases and J by 4 bases, with 7 bases between the two germline ends. Germline assignment: CDR1 SGHTA and CDR2 FQGTGA. The CDR3 sequence: CASSLTGPGANVLTF. The CDR3 coding sequence is TGTGCCAGCAGCTTAACGGGGCCAGGGGCCAACGTCCTGACTTTC.

The chain has TRBV2 and TRBJ2-7; 7 nucleotides align to TRBD2. Germline V gives CDR1 SNHLY, CDR2 FYNNEI. This CDR3 region has 12 residues. J lost 9 bases, V lost 7 bases, and 9 bases had no gene match. In DNA, the CDR3 is TGTGCCAGCAAGTCCCAGCGGGACGGGCAGTACTTC. Translation: CASKSQRDGQYF.

The V gene is TRBV10-3, the J gene TRBJ2-1; possibly TRBD2 for D (5 bases). Per germline, CDR1 ENHRY and CDR2 SYGVKD. This CDR3 has 11 amino acids. CDR3 in amino acids: CGTRAYNEQFF. CDR3 sequence (DNA): TGTGGGACTCGAGCCTACAATGAGCAGTTCTTC.

This clone has a handful of counts. The chain combines TRBV9 with TRBJ2-3, with TRBD2 matching 10 bases. The CDR3 is made up of 15 amino acids. The V and J ends lost 4 bases and 3 bases, in that order; junction bases with no gene match: 5. Per germline, CDR1 SGDLS and CDR2 YYNGEE. CDR3: CASSSSGRGTDTQYF. The CDR3 nucleotides are TGTGCCAGCAGCTCGAGCGGGAGGGGAACAGATACGCAGTATTTT. The full variable domain, rest sourced from reference TRBV9 and TRBJ2-3, is DSGVTQTPKHLITATGQRVTLRCSPRSGDLSVYWYQQSLDQGLQFLIQYYNGEERAKGNILERFSAQQFPDLHSELNLSSLELGDSALYFCASSSSGRGTDTQYFGPGTRLTVL.

The rearrangement links TRBV15 to TRBJ1-1, with D uncertain. Germline V CDR1 and CDR2: LNHNV, YYDKDF (reference sequence). Trimming shortened V by 5 bases and J by 4 bases, and 11 bases separated the two germline ends. This CDR3 has 13 amino acids. CDR3 region: CATSEGLVTEAFF. In DNA form, the CDR3 reads TGTGCCACCAGCGAGGGTCTGGTCACTGAAGCTTTCTTT.

The chain links TRBV6-2 or TRBV6-3 to TRBJ2-5; no clear D gene. Trimming shortened V by 5 bases and J by 1 base, and 11 bases separated the two germline ends. The CDR3 covers 14 residues. Germline values: CDR1 MNHEY, CDR2 SVGEGT. The CDR3 protein is CASSPHLTQETQYF. The CDR3 DNA sequence: TGTGCCAGCAGTCCGCACTTAACCCAAGAGACCCAGTACTTC.